The 16 T cell receptor beta chains presented below share a single source sample, sequenced in a study of shared clonotypes between healthy human individuals. This table comes from immunoSEQ multiplex PCR, and its TCRdb copy is limited to in-frame clones, with some not included. The data show over 2,000,000 clones, roughly 93% seen once. Cells designated naive CD8 were CD45RO-negative and were positively selected for CCR7, with terminally differentiated effector memory CD45RA+ cells excluded. Source material: naive CD8+ T cells from PBMCs. Every receptor here comes from a man between 18 and 35 years old in good health. Some clones in this sample may be carry-over from other donors' samples.

The chain couples TRBV7-6 to TRBJ2-5, with D unclear. The V gene lost 5 bases and the J gene lost 5 bases, with 21 bases spanning the gap. CDR1 SGHVS and CDR2 FNYEAQ come from the germline V gene. This CDR3 has 16 amino acids. The CDR3 reads CASSIGLMGILETQYF. CDR3 sequence (DNA): TGTGCCAGCAGCATCGGTCTAATGGGGATATTGGAGACCCAGTACTTC.

The rearrangement uses TRBV9 and TRBJ2-1; TRBD2 matches at 8 bases. Germline V gene lookup returns CDR1 SGDLS and CDR2 YYNGEE. The CDR3 length is 15 residues. Trimming removed 0 bases from V and 8 bases from J; junction bases left unmatched: 7. CDR3 in DNA: TGTGCCAGCAGCGTAGCGCTAGCGGGTAGTTATGAGCAGTTCTTC. It is translated as CASSVALAGSYEQFF.

This chain connects TRBV11-2 to TRBJ2-6; unclear D gene. The CDR3 is 17 amino acids. CDR1 SGHAT and CDR2 FQNNGV come from the germline V gene. V lost 2 bases and J 1 base, leaving 12 bases between the germline ends. The CDR3 reads CASSLTSPLSGANVLTF. Written as DNA, the CDR3 is TGTGCCAGCAGCTTAACCAGCCCGCTATCTGGGGCCAACGTCCTGACTTTC.

V and J are TRBV13 and TRBJ2-3; D may be TRBD1 (5 bases). Per the germline V gene, CDR1 is PRHDT and CDR2 is FYEKMQ (reference sequence). This CDR3 has 15 amino acids. Trimming removed 0 bases at V and 2 bases at J, with 9 bases between. The CDR3 region is CASSLGLRVTDTQYF. Written as DNA, the CDR3 is TGTGCCAGCAGCTTAGGCCTCAGGGTCACAGATACGCAGTATTTT.

The chain has TRBV28 and TRBJ1-5, with D maybe TRBD1 (6 bases). The CDR3 has 17 amino acids. Germline values: CDR1 MDHEN, CDR2 SYDVKM. Trimming cost V 1 base and J 3 bases, with 16 bases left between them. The CDR3 sequence: CASSLSARQGYNQPQHF. CDR3 coding DNA: TGTGCCAGCAGTTTATCCGCCCGGCAGGGGTACAATCAGCCCCAGCATTTT. Drawing the rest from reference TRBV28 and TRBJ1-5, the complete variable domain is DVKVTQSSRYLVKRTGEKVFLECVQDMDHENMFWYRQDPGLGLRLIYFSYDVKMKEKGDIPEGYSVSREKKERFSLILESASTNQTSMYLCASSLSARQGYNQPQHFGDGTRLSIL.

Worth noting for this clone: Other DNA sequences of this sample code for an identical CDR3. V is TRBV11-2 and J is TRBJ2-7; D is unclear. Deletions cut 5 bases from V and 1 base from J, with 3 bases between. Germline V CDR1 and CDR2: SGHAT, FQNNGV. There are 11 residues in the CDR3. CDR3 loop: CASSPSYEQYF. The DNA of the CDR3 is TGTGCCAGCAGCCCTTCCTACGAGCAGTACTTC.

This chain joins TRBV27 and TRBJ2-7, with TRBD2 matching over 13 bases. Trimming removed 4 bases from V and 2 bases from J; junction bases left unmatched: 2. Per germline, CDR1 MNHEY and CDR2 SMNVEV (reference sequence). The CDR3 spans 15 residues. CDR3: CASSWTSGGPYEQYF. The CDR3 DNA is TGTGCCAGCAGTTGGACTAGCGGGGGACCCTACGAGCAGTACTTC.

This rearrangement joins TRBV7-9 to TRBJ2-2; D is possibly TRBD2 (5 bases). This CDR3 is 16 amino acids long. Germline loops: CDR1 SEHNR, CDR2 FQNEAQ (reference sequence). Trimming took off 3 bases at V and 7 bases at J, with 18 bases between the two ends. The chain's CDR3 is CASSLASPSVGGELFF. CDR3 DNA: TGTGCCAGCAGCTTGGCTAGCCCATCGGTTGGCGGGGAGCTGTTTTTT.

The chain has TRBV7-9 and TRBJ1-1; maybe TRBD1 (5 bases). The ends were cut back, 4 bases at V and 0 bases at J, with 15 bases in the middle. Germline V CDR1 and CDR2: SEHNR, FQNEAQ (reference sequence). There are 16 residues in the CDR3. The CDR3 nucleotides are TGTGCCAGCAGCTCTAACAGGTTACACATGAACACTGAAGCTTTCTTT. Amino acids: CASSSNRLHMNTEAFF.

This CDR3 is CASSRDRTGPKETQYF. CDR3 bases: TGTGCCAGCAGCCGTGACCGGACAGGGCCAAAAGAGACCCAGTACTTC. V usage is TRBV7-3 and J usage is TRBJ2-5; 8 bases line up with TRBD1. Germline CDR1 and CDR2: SGHTA and FQGTGA. J gave up 3 bases and V 5 bases, and 11 bases lay outside the gene matches. CDR3 length: 16 amino acids.

The table lists this clone with a count of one. This chain joins TRBV7-2 and TRBJ2-7, with TRBD2 matching over 9 bases. Germline V CDR1 and CDR2: SGHTA, FQGNSA. The V and J ends lost 5 bases and 4 bases, in that order; junction bases with no gene match: 9. The CDR3 sequence is 15 residues long. The CDR3 here is CASSLPGLAAYEQYF. The DNA of the CDR3 is TGTGCCAGCAGCCTACCGGGACTAGCAGCATACGAGCAGTACTTC. Combining the CDR3 with reference TRBV7-2 and TRBJ2-7 gives the whole variable domain GAGVSQSPSNKVTEKGKDVELRCDPISGHTALYWYRQSLGQGLEFLIYFQGNSAPDKSGLPSDRFSAERTGGSVSTLTIQRTQQEDSAVYLCASSLPGLAAYEQYFGPGTRLTVT.

The gene calls are TRBV28 and TRBJ2-5; unclear D gene. V was shortened by 1 base and J by 0 bases, with 12 bases between the two germline ends. There are 16 residues in the CDR3. Germline V lookup: CDR1 MDHEN, CDR2 SYDVKM. The CDR3 DNA sequence: TGTGCCAGCAGTTTATTTAGGAGATCGTACCAAGAGACCCAGTACTTC. It codes for CASSLFRRSYQETQYF. Variable domain in full (rest from reference TRBV28 and TRBJ2-5): DVKVTQSSRYLVKRTGEKVFLECVQDMDHENMFWYRQDPGLGLRLIYFSYDVKMKEKGDIPEGYSVSREKKERFSLILESASTNQTSMYLCASSLFRRSYQETQYFGPGTRLLVL.

J is TRBJ2-7 and V is TRBV2, with 10 bases that match TRBD1. Trimming cost V 2 bases and J 0 bases; bases outside gene matches: 7. The CDR3 extends over 17 amino acids. Looked up from germline, CDR1 is SNHLY and CDR2 is FYNNEI. CDR3 amino acids: CASSEWAGTGASYEQYF. The CDR3 nucleotides are TGTGCCAGCAGTGAATGGGCCGGGACAGGGGCCTCCTACGAGCAGTACTTC.

V usage is TRBV14 and J usage is TRBJ2-3; D possibly uses TRBD1 or TRBD2 (6 bases each). CDR1 is SGHDN and CDR2 is FVKESK in the germline V gene. The germline V and J ends were trimmed by 4 bases and 0 bases, with 11 bases remaining between them. The CDR3 is 15 residues long. The CDR3 spells CASSLTGASTDTQYF. The CDR3 DNA is TGTGCCAGCAGCCTGACGGGGGCTAGCACAGATACGCAGTATTTT.

V is TRBV7-2 and J is TRBJ2-2; 8 bases align to TRBD1. This CDR3 spans 15 amino acids. Germline V lookup: CDR1 SGHTA, CDR2 FQGNSA. J was trimmed by 6 bases and V by 5 bases; bases with no gene match: 8. Written as DNA, the CDR3 is TGTGCCAGCAGCGCAAGACAGGGGCCGGCCGGGGAGCTGTTTTTT. Amino acid sequence: CASSARQGPAGELFF. The complete variable domain, with remaining parts taken from reference TRBV7-2 and TRBJ2-2, reads GAGVSQSPSNKVTEKGKDVELRCDPISGHTALYWYRQSLGQGLEFLIYFQGNSAPDKSGLPSDRFSAERTGGSVSTLTIQRTQQEDSAVYLCASSARQGPAGELFFGEGSRLTVL.

This chain links TRBV19 with TRBJ1-5, with a possible D match to TRBD1 (5 bases). V was pared by 2 bases and J by 4 bases, with 12 bases between. The CDR3 covers 15 residues. Germline V gene sequence: CDR1 LNHDA, CDR2 SQIVND (reference sequence). CDR3 in amino acids: CASSIPGDGNQPQHF. The CDR3 DNA sequence: TGTGCCAGTAGTATACCGGGGGACGGTAATCAGCCCCAGCATTTT.